These 18 T cell receptor beta chains came from one sample sequenced in a study of beta chain features in type 1 diabetes. As every portion of the isolated RNA was reverse transcribed, the sequencing read expressed TCRB transcripts. The method was immunoSEQ multiplex PCR; TCRdb's version includes in-frame clones alone and lacks a portion of them. The sample yields around 350,000 clones, 10% to 15% seen once. The sequencing input was naive CD4+ T cells from blood. These receptors all stem from a man between 18 and 35 years old in good health.

V is TRBV9 and J is TRBJ2-1; 8 bases are shared with TRBD1. The V segment lost 2 bases and the J segment 6 bases; nucleotides outside the gene matches: 7. The CDR3 has 15 amino acids. Germline loops: CDR1 SGDLS, CDR2 YYNGEE. The CDR3 sequence: CASSVRTGSINEQFF. CDR3 nucleotides: TGTGCCAGCAGCGTCAGGACAGGGAGTATCAATGAGCAGTTCTTC.

This chain joins TRBV4-2 and TRBJ2-2; 8 bases match TRBD2. CDR3 length: 16 amino acids. Germline V gene lookup returns CDR1 LGHNA and CDR2 YNFKEQ. With V trimmed by 1 base and J by 3 bases, 4 bases remained unmatched. CDR3 sequence reads: CASSQAGRADTGELFF. CDR3 bases: TGTGCCAGCAGCCAAGCCGGGAGGGCCGACACCGGGGAGCTGTTTTTT.

This clone was found a few times. V and J are TRBV7-2 and TRBJ2-1, with D hard to call. Deletions cut 1 base from V and 0 bases from J, with 7 bases between. Germline assignment: CDR1 SGHTA and CDR2 FQGNSA. There are 15 residues in the CDR3. The CDR3: CASSLVSGSYNEQFF. The CDR3 DNA reads as TGTGCCAGCAGCTTAGTTTCCGGCTCCTACAATGAGCAGTTCTTC.

This clone has more than one count but fewer than ten. The chain joins TRBV6-5 to TRBJ2-3; a weak D match, TRBD2 (5 bases). This CDR3 has 12 amino acids. Germline V gene sequence: CDR1 MNHEY, CDR2 SVGAGI. Trimming cost V 8 bases and J 1 base, with 7 bases left between them. CDR3: CASRRGTDTQYF. The DNA for the CDR3 is TGTGCCAGCCGGCGGGGCACAGATACGCAGTATTTT.

V and J are TRBV7-9 and TRBJ1-5, with 8 bases fitting TRBD1. Germline loops: CDR1 SEHNR, CDR2 FQNEAQ (reference sequence). The CDR3 is 15 residues long. V was pared by 3 bases and J by 5 bases, with 6 bases of the junction left unmatched. The CDR3 here is CASSFSTGVDQPQHF. The CDR3 region has the DNA TGTGCCAGCAGCTTCTCGACAGGGGTGGATCAGCCCCAGCATTTT.

The rearrangement joins TRBV18 to TRBJ2-5; D is perhaps TRBD2 (5 bases). Germline V gene lookup returns CDR1 KGHSH and CDR2 LQKENI. The ends were cut back, 5 bases at V and 0 bases at J, with 7 bases in the middle. CDR3 length: 13 amino acids. Here the CDR3 reads CASSVRDQETQYF. CDR3 DNA sequence: TGTGCCAGCTCAGTGAGGGACCAAGAGACCCAGTACTTC.

Only a few counts were recorded for this clone. The V call is TRBV18, the J call TRBJ2-1; a possible D gene is TRBD1 (5 bases). CDR1 and CDR2 from the germline V gene are KGHSH and LQKENI. The CDR3 totals 16 residues. The ends were cut back, 6 bases at V and 1 base at J, with 16 bases in the middle. CDR3 nucleotide sequence: TGTGCCAGCTCCCTAAAGGGGTACAGGTCCTACAATGAGCAGTTCTTC. Its protein is CASSLKGYRSYNEQFF.

The V call is TRBV5-1, the J call TRBJ1-6, with 7 bases matching TRBD1. This CDR3 has 15 amino acids. V lost 6 bases and J lost 1; bases outside the gene matches: 4. CDR1 is SGHRS, CDR2 YFSETQ, per germline. The CDR3 DNA reads as TGCGCCAGCACCGAACAGGGGTCCTATAATTCACCCCTCCACTTT. As protein: CASTEQGSYNSPLHF.

This clone was seen a handful of times. Here the CDR3 DNA reads TGTGCCAGCAGCTCGGGACAGTTCGTCGGGGAGCTGTTTTTT. This translates into CASSSGQFVGELFF. The chain is built from TRBV5-4 and TRBJ2-2; TRBD1 matches 7 bases. The CDR3 has 14 residues. The junction had 6 bases not matched to a gene; V was cut back by 3 bases and J by 7 bases. Germline V gene lookup returns CDR1 SGHNT and CDR2 YYREEE (reference sequence). Variable domain in full (rest from reference TRBV5-4 and TRBJ2-2): ETGVTQSPTHLIKTRGQQVTLRCSSQSGHNTVSWYQQALGQGPQFIFQYYREEENGRGNFPPRFSGLQFPNYSSELNVNALELDDSALYLCASSSGQFVGELFFGEGSRLTVL.

This clone was seen a few times. This chain uses TRBV5-4 with TRBJ2-7, with 7 positions matching TRBD1. This CDR3 is 14 amino acids long. The ends lost 3 bases at V and 1 base at J; junction bases unmatched: 4. Germline CDR1 SGHNT, CDR2 YYREEE (reference sequence). CDR3 amino acids: CASSSYRGSYEQYF. For the CDR3, the DNA is TGTGCCAGCAGCTCCTACAGGGGATCCTACGAGCAGTACTTC.

This clone came up a few times. The genes are TRBV19 and TRBJ2-7; 10 bases line up with TRBD2. This CDR3 region has 14 residues. J was trimmed by 2 bases and V by 5 bases; bases with no gene match: 3. Germline assignment: CDR1 LNHDA and CDR2 SQIVND (reference sequence). The CDR3 spells CASSRTSGAYEQYF. The CDR3 region has the DNA TGTGCCAGTAGTCGGACTAGCGGCGCCTACGAGCAGTACTTC.

A few counts support this clone. The rearrangement uses TRBV6-6 and TRBJ2-7; D is uncertain. This CDR3 has 14 amino acids. Looked up from germline, CDR1 is MNHNY and CDR2 is SVGAGI (reference sequence). Between the trimmed V and J ends, which lost 0 bases and 7 bases, there was a span of 13 bases. The CDR3 region is CASSYSSQLVEQYF. The CDR3 DNA reads TGTGCCAGCAGTTACTCGAGTCAGCTAGTGGAGCAGTACTTC.

This clone was counted a few times. The rearrangement uses TRBV28 and TRBJ2-1; perhaps TRBD2 as D (6 bases). Germline CDR1 reads MDHEN; CDR2 reads SYDVKM. The CDR3 has 12 residues. V dropped 6 bases and J dropped 8 bases, with 11 bases sitting between them. The CDR3 sequence: CASRTSTDEQFF. CDR3 nucleotides: TGTGCCAGCAGGACTAGTACGGATGAGCAGTTCTTC.

The V call is TRBV5-1, the J call TRBJ2-7; 7 nucleotides agree with TRBD1. Per germline, CDR1 SGHRS and CDR2 YFSETQ. V was pared by 4 bases and J by 1 base, with 5 bases of the junction left unmatched. The CDR3 runs to 14 residues. CDR3 residues: CASSDRDGSYEQYF. CDR3 nucleotide sequence: TGCGCCAGCAGCGACAGGGACGGTTCCTACGAGCAGTACTTC.

The table lists this clone with a few counts. This chain uses TRBV19 with TRBJ2-3; tentatively, D is TRBD2 (5 bases). V gave up 9 bases and J gave up 0 bases, with 13 bases separating them. Germline-derived CDR1 and CDR2 are LNHDA and SQIVND (reference sequence). The CDR3 runs to 14 residues. The CDR3 reads CASRTGFSTDTQYF. CDR3 bases: TGTGCCAGCCGCACGGGGTTTAGCACAGATACGCAGTATTTT. The whole variable domain, remainder taken from reference TRBV19 and TRBJ2-3, is DGGITQSPKYLFRKEGQNVTLSCEQNLNHDAMYWYRQDPGQGLRLIYYSQIVNDFQKGDIAEGYSVSREKKESFPLTVTSAQKNPTAFYLCASRTGFSTDTQYFGPGTRLTVL.

This chain connects TRBV19 to TRBJ2-1, with TRBD2 as a possible D gene (5 bases). This CDR3 is 14 amino acids long. Germline lookup yields CDR1 LNHDA and CDR2 SQIVND (reference sequence). V dropped 4 bases and J dropped 8 bases, with 15 bases sitting between them. The CDR3 DNA follows: TGTGCCAGTAGTACCCAGGACGGAGGATATGAGCAGTTCTTC. Residues: CASSTQDGGYEQFF.

In its sample, this clone was seen a few times. This chain uses TRBV7-3 with TRBJ1-4; 8 bases fit TRBD1. Germline CDR1 reads SGHTA; CDR2 reads FQGTGA. With 5 bases clipped from V and 3 bases from J, the junction kept 5 bases outside the gene matches. The CDR3 covers 15 residues. Here the CDR3 DNA reads TGTGCCAGCAGCCGGACAGGGCCCCCTAATGAAAAACTGTTTTTT. It encodes CASSRTGPPNEKLFF.

This clone was counted only a few times. For the CDR3, the DNA is TGTGCCAGCAGCTGGGACAGGGGGGCCTACGAGCAGTACTTC. Its translation: CASSWDRGAYEQYF. V and J are TRBV7-9 and TRBJ2-7, with TRBD1 matching over 11 bases. Germline V CDR1 and CDR2: SEHNR, FQNEAQ (reference sequence). This CDR3 spans 14 amino acids. J was trimmed by 2 bases and V by 4 bases; bases with no gene match: 1. Filled out from reference TRBV7-9 and TRBJ2-7, the complete variable domain reads DTGVSQNPRHKITKRGQNVTFRCDPISEHNRLYWYRQTLGQGPEFLTYFQNEAQLEKSRLLSDRFSAERPKGSFSTLEIQRTEQGDSAMYLCASSWDRGAYEQYFGPGTRLTVT.